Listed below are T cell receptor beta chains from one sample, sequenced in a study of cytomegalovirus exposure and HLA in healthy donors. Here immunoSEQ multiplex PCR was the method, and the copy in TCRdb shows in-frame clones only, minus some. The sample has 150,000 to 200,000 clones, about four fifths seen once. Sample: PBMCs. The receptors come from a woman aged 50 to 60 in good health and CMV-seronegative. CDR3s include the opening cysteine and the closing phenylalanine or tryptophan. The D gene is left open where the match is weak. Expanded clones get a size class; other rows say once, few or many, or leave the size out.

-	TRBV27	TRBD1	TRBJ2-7	CASSQGASYEQYF	TGTGCCAGCAGCCAGGGGGCCTCCTACGAGCAGTACTTC
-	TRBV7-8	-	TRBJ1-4	CASSLRVANEKLFF	TGTGCCAGCAGCTTACGAGTCGCTAATGAAAAACTGTTTTTT
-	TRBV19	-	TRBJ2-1	CASSRDTLYYNEQFF	TGTGCCAGTAGTAGGGACACCTTATACTACAATGAGCAGTTCTTC
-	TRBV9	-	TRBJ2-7	CASSVGDTSYEQYF	TGTGCCAGCAGCGTGGGGGACACCTCCTACGAGCAGTACTTC
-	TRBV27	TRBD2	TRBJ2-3	CASSLRLAGLSTDTQYF	TGTGCCAGCAGCCTCCGACTAGCGGGGCTTAGCACAGATACGCAGTATTTT
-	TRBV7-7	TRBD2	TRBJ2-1	CASSTGLAGESEQFF	TGTGCTAGCAGCACAGGACTAGCGGGAGAGAGTGAGCAGTTCTTC
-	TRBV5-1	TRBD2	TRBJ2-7	CASSLGSGGPRGEQYF	TGCGCCAGCAGCTTGGGCAGCGGGGGCCCCCGCGGCGAGCAGTACTTC
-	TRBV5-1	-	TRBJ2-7	CASSFKGPSYEQYF	TGCGCCAGCAGCTTTAAGGGGCCCTCCTACGAGCAGTACTTC
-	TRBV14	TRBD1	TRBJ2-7	CASSQNRGYEQYF	TGTGCCAGCAGCCAAAACAGGGGCTACGAGCAGTACTTC
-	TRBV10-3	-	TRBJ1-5	CAISDRGSQPQHF	TGTGCCATCAGTGACAGGGGCTCTCAGCCCCAGCATTTT
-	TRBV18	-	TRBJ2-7	CASSRATASPYEQYF	TGTGCCAGCTCACGGGCAACAGCTTCTCCCTACGAGCAGTACTTC
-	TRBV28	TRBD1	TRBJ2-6	CASSFKGAPGANVLTF	TGTGCCAGCAGTTTTAAGGGGGCGCCTGGGGCCAACGTCCTGACTTTC
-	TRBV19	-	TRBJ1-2	CASTPWGVDLGYTF	TGTGCCAGTACCCCATGGGGCGTAGACTTGGGCTACACCTTC
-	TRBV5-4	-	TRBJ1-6	CASSRNGGNSPLHF	TGTGCCAGCAGCCGTAACGGAGGGAATTCACCCCTCCACTTT
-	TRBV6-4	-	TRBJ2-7	CASSDSGQNYEQYF	TGTGCCAGCAGTGACTCAGGACAGAACTACGAGCAGTACTTC
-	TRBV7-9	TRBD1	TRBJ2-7	CASSFGTALNEQYF	TGTGCCAGCAGCTTCGGGACAGCACTAAACGAGCAGTACTTC
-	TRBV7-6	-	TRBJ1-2	CASSLEDSGGYTF	TGTGCCAGCAGCTTAGAAGATTCGGGTGGCTACACCTTC
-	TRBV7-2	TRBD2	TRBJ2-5	CASSLGGLAGYQETQYF	TGTGCCAGCAGCCTAGGGGGGCTAGCGGGGTACCAAGAGACCCAGTACTTC
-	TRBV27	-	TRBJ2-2	CASSAGGELFF	TGTGCCAGCAGCGCGGGCGGGGAGCTGTTTTTT
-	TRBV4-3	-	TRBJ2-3	CASSQVFAGYTDTQYF	TGCGCCAGCAGCCAAGTGTTTGCGGGATACACAGATACGCAGTATTTT
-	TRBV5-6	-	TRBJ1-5	CASSRGQSNQPQHF	TGTGCCAGCAGCCGTGGACAGTCGAATCAGCCCCAGCATTTT
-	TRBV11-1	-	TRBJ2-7	CASSLFGLSGGQDEQYF	TGTGCCAGCAGCTTATTCGGCCTTTCCGGGGGGCAGGACGAGCAGTACTTC
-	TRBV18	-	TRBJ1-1	CASRLQGNTEAFF	TGTGCCAGCCGACTACAGGGGAACACTGAAGCTTTCTTT
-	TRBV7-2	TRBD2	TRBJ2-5	CASSLYPLTSGAYGTQYF	TGTGCCAGCAGCTTATACCCCTTGACTAGCGGGGCCTATGGGACCCAGTACTTC
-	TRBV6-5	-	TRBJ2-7	CASSYTGQPSYEQYF	TGTGCCAGCAGTTACACAGGGCAACCATCCTACGAGCAGTACTTC
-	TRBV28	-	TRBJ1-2	CASSPQGRSQGYTF	TGTGCCAGCAGCCCACAGGGTCGATCTCAAGGCTACACCTTC
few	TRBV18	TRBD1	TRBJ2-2	CASSPTTGVGGELFF	TGTGCCAGCTCACCCACGACAGGGGTTGGCGGGGAGCTGTTTTTT
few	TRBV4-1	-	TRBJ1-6	CASSQEYPRAHNSPLHF	TGCGCCAGCAGCCAAGAGTACCCGAGGGCGCATAATTCACCCCTCCACTTT
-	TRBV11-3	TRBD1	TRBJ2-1	CASSLRGGQLYNEQFF	TGTGCCAGCAGCTTAAGAGGGGGACAGCTCTACAATGAGCAGTTCTTC
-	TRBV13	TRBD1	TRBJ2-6	CASSLGGTGFSGANVLTF	TGTGCCAGCAGCTTAGGAGGGACAGGCTTCTCTGGGGCCAACGTCCTGACTTTC
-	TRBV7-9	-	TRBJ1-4	CASSLTRGNEKLFF	TGTGCCAGCAGCTTGACCCGGGGGAATGAAAAACTGTTTTTT
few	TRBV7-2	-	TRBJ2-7	CASGGTVTYEQYF	TGTGCCAGCGGCGGGACGGTTACCTACGAGCAGTACTTC
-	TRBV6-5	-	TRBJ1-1	CASSYRGGTEAFF	TGTGCCAGCAGTTACCGAGGAGGGACTGAAGCTTTCTTT
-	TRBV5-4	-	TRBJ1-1	CASSLRSGGNTEAFF	TGTGCCAGCAGCTTACGATCTGGAGGGAACACTGAAGCTTTCTTT
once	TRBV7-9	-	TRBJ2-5	CASRDAGVLETQYF	TGTGCCAGCAGGGACGCAGGGGTTTTGGAGACCCAGTACTTC
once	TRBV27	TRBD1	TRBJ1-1	CASSARGSNTEAFF	TGTGCCAGCAGTGCCAGGGGGTCGAACACTGAAGCTTTCTTT
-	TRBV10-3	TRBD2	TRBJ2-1	CANGLAGEQFF	TGTGCCAACGGACTAGCGGGAGAGCAGTTCTTC
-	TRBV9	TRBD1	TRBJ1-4	CASSVGDSATNEKLFF	TGTGCCAGCAGCGTAGGGGACAGCGCAACTAATGAAAAACTGTTTTTT